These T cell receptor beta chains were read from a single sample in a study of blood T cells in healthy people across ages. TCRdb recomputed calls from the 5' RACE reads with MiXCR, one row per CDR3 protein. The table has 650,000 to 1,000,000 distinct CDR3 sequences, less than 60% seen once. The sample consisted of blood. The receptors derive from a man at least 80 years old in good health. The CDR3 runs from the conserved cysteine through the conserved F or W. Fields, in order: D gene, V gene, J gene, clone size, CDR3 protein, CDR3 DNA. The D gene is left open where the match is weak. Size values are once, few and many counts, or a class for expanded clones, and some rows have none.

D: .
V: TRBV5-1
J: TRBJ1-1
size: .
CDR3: CASSLEGGKNTEAFF
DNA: TGCGCCAGCAGCTTGGAGGGGGGTAAGAACACTGAAGCTTTCTTT

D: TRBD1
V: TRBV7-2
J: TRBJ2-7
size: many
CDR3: CASSLEKGTGFSSYEQYF
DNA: TGTGCCAGCAGCTTAGAAAAGGGGACAGGGTTTAGCTCCTACGAGCAGTACTTC

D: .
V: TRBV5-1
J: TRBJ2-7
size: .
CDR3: CASSLGPQGHEQYF
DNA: TGCGCCAGCAGCTTAGGTCCGCAGGGCCACGAGCAGTACTTC

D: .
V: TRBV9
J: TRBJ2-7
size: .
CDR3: CASSVGGSDYEQYF
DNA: TGTGCCAGCAGCGTTGGGGGGTCCGACTACGAGCAGTACTTC

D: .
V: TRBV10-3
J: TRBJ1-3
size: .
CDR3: CAIRLTGAGNTIYF
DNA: TGTGCCATCCGACTGACCGGTGCTGGAAACACCATATATTTT

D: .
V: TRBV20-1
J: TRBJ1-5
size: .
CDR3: CSASRAGNQPQHF
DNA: TGCAGTGCCAGCCGGGCGGGTAATCAGCCCCAGCATTTT

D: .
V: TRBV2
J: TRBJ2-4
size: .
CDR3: CASSERDWKYF
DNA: TGTGCCAGCAGTGAAAGGGACTGGAAGTACTTC

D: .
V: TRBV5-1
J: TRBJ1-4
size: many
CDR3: CASSSQTNEKLFF
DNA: TGCGCCAGCAGCTCACAGACTAATGAAAAACTGTTTTTT

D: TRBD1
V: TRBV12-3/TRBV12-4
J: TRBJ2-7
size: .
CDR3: CASSLYSWGQGFYEQYF
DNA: TGTGCCAGCAGTTTATATTCGTGGGGACAGGGTTTCTACGAGCAGTACTTC

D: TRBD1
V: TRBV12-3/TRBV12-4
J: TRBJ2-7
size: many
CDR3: CASRHANRGHEQYF
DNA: TGTGCCAGCCGACACGCTAACAGGGGTCACGAGCAGTACTTC

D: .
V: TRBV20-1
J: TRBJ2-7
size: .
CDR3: CSARQLYYEQYF
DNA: TGCAGTGCCCGACAACTGTACTACGAGCAGTACTTC

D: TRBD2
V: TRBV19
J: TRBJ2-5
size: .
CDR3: CASSAGGGWKTQYF
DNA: TGTGCCAGTAGTGCAGGCGGGGGGTGGAAGACCCAGTACTTC

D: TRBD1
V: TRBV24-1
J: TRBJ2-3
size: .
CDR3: CATSAHGQVTDTQYF
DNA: TGTGCCACCAGTGCCCACGGACAGGTCACGGATACGCAGTATTTT

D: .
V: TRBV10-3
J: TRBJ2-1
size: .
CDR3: CAISLRDEQFF
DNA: TGTGCCATCAGTCTCCGGGATGAGCAGTTCTTC

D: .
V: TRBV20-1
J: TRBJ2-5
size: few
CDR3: CSALEAGKETQYF
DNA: TGCAGTGCCCTAGAGGCGGGGAAAGAGACCCAGTACTTC

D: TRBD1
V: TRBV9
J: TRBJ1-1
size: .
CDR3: CASSVGQGDTEAFF
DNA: TGTGCCAGCAGCGTGGGACAGGGGGACACTGAAGCTTTCTTC

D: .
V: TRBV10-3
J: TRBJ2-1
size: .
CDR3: CAIRGTANGEQFF
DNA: TGTGCCATCAGAGGGACTGCCAACGGTGAGCAGTTCTTC

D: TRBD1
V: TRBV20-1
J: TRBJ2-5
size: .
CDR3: CSATRQGEETQYF
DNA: TGCAGTGCCACCCGACAGGGGGAAGAGACCCAGTACTTC

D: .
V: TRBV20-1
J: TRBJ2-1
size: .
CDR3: CSAREGGATGEQFF
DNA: TGCAGTGCTAGAGAGGGGGGGGCTACGGGTGAGCAGTTCTTC

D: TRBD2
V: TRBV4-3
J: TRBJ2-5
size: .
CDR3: CASSQDMRGGETQYF
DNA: TGCGCCAGCAGCCAAGATATGCGGGGAGGGGAGACCCAGTACTTC

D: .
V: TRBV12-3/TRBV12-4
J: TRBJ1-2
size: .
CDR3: CASSVSSLGGYTF
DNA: TGTGCCAGCAGTGTTAGTTCCCTAGGTGGCTACACCTTC

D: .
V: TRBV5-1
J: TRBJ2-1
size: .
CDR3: CASSLGGEYNEQFF
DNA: TGCGCCAGCAGCTTGGGAGGCGAGTACAATGAGCAGTTCTTC

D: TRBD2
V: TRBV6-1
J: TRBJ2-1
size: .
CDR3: CASSKGLAGGGLGNEQFF
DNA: TGTGCCAGCAGTAAGGGACTAGCGGGAGGTGGGTTGGGGAATGAGCAGTTCTTC

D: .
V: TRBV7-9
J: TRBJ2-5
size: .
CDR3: CASSLVADSRQETQYF
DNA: TGTGCCAGCAGCTTAGTCGCGGACAGCCGGCAAGAGACCCAGTACTTC

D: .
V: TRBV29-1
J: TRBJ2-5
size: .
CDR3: CSVEDQVEGIKQYF
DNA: TGCAGCGTTGAAGATCAAGTTGAGGGAATTAAGCAGTACTTC

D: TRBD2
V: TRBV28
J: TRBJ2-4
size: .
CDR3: CASSKTSGRAMAKNIQYF
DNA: TGTGCCAGCAGTAAGACTAGCGGGAGGGCCATGGCCAAAAACATTCAGTACTTC

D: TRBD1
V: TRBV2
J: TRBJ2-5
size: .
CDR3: CASTIQGAVQETQYF
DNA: TGTGCCAGCACTATACAGGGGGCCGTCCAAGAGACCCAGTACTTC

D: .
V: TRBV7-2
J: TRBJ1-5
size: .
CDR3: CASSQRGTRNQPQHF
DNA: TGTGCCAGCAGCCAGAGGGGGACACGTAATCAGCCCCAGCATTTT

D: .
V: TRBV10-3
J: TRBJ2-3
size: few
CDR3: CAISESRGDTDTQYF
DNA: TGTGCCATCAGTGAATCAAGGGGAGACACAGATACGCAGTATTTT

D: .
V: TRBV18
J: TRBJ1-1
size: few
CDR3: CASSPILNTEAFF
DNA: TGTGCCAGCTCTCCCATTTTGAACACTGAAGCTTTCTTT

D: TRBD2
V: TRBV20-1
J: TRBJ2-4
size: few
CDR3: CSASDLAGVLSKNIQYF
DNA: TGCAGTGCTAGTGATCTAGCGGGAGTCCTCTCCAAAAACATTCAGTACTTC

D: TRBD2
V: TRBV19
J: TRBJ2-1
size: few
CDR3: CASSITSDNEQFF
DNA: TGTGCCAGTAGCATCACTAGCGACAATGAGCAGTTCTTC

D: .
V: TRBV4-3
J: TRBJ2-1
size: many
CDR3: CASSQGGAPTYNEQFF
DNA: TGCGCCAGCAGCCAAGGAGGGGCTCCGACCTACAATGAGCAGTTCTTC

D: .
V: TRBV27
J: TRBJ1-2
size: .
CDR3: CASSPAAGARYTF
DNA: TGTGCCAGCAGTCCCGCGGCAGGGGCTCGCTACACCTTC

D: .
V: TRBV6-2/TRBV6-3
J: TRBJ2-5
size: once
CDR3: CASSYQVETQYF
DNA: TGTGCCAGCAGTTACCAGGTTGAGACCCAGTACTTC

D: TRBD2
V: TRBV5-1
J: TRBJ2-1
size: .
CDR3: CASSYSGLAEPLGFF
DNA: TGCGCCAGCAGCTACTCGGGACTAGCGGAGCCCCTGGGGTTCTTC

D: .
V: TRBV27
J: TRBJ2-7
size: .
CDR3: CASSLGPFGTYEQYF
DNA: TGTGCCAGCAGTTTAGGACCCTTTGGGACCTACGAGCAGTACTTC

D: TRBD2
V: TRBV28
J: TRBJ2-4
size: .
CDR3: CASSEREDNKNIQYF
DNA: TGTGCCAGCAGTGAGCGGGAGGACAATAAAAACATTCAGTACTTC

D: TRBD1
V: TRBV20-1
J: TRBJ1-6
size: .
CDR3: CSARGDPGQGNSPLHF
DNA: TGCAGTGCTAGAGGTGACCCGGGACAGGGAAATTCACCCCTCCACTTT

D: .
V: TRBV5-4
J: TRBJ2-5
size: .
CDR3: CASSFGAGPTNEQYF
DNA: TGTGCCAGCAGCTTTGGAGCAGGACCGACCAATGAGCAGTACTTC

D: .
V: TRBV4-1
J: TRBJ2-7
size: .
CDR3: CASSPLGRFKRYEQYF
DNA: TGCGCCAGCAGCCCCCTGGGTCGATTTAAGCGCTACGAGCAGTACTTC

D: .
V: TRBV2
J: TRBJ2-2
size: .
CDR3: CASKLGNTGELFF
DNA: TGTGCCAGCAAGTTAGGGAACACCGGGGAGCTGTTTTTT

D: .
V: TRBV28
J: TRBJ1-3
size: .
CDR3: CASRDRLYSSGNTIYF
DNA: TGTGCCAGCAGGGACAGATTGTACTCCTCTGGAAACACCATATATTTT

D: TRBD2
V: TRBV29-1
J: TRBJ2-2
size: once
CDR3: CSAKRILADGELFF
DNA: TGCAGCGCGAAAAGGATACTAGCGGACGGGGAGCTGTTTTTT

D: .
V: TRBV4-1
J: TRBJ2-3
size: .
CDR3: CASSQVGTFADTQYF
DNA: TGCGCCAGCAGCCAAGTGGGGACCTTCGCGGATACGCAGTATTTT

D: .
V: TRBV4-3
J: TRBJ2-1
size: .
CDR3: CASSQGLAPSYNEQFF
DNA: TGCGCCAGCAGCCAAGGCCTAGCGCCCTCCTACAATGAGCAGTTCTTC